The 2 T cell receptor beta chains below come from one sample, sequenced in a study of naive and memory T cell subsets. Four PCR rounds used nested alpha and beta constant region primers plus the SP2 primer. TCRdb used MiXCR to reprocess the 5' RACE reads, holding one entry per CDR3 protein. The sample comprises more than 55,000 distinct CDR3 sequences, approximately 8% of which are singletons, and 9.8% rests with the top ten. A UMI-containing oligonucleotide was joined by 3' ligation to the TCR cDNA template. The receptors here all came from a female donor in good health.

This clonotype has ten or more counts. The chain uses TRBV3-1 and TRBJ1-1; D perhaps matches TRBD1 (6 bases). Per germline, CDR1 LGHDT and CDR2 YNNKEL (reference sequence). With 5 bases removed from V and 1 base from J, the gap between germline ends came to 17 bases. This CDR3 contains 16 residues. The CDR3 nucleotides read TGTGCCAGCAGCTCACACCCGGGACATTCGAACACTGAAGCTTTCTTT. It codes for CASSSHPGHSNTEAFF.

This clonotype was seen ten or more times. The CDR3 DNA reads TGTGCCAGCAGTGAAGCGCAGGGCAACACTGAAGCTTTCTTT. This translates into CASSEAQGNTEAFF. This sequence joins TRBV6-1 and TRBJ1-1; a weak D match, TRBD1 (5 bases). The germline V and J ends were trimmed by 0 bases and 2 bases, with 7 bases remaining between them. This CDR3 has 14 amino acids. CDR1 and CDR2 from the germline V gene are MNHNS and SASEGT.